The clone carrying this T cell receptor (beta chain) was seen more than once but under ten times. The source of the sample is a study of blood T cell repertoires in COVID-19. TCRdb's copy holds only in-frame clones and misses some; the assay was immunoSEQ multiplex PCR. This table holds approximately 250,000 clones, around 88% found once. This TCR came from a man aged 25-40 years with active or convalescent COVID-19. Sequencing was done on a sample of peripheral blood.

The CDR3 bases are TGCGCCAGCAGTCCAGGGGGTTTGGGCACTGAAGCTTTCTTT. Translating gives CASSPGGLGTEAFF. The J gene is TRBJ1-1, the V gene TRBV5-1, with 7 bases fitting TRBD1. In germline, CDR1 is SGHRS, CDR2 YFSETQ. This CDR3 region has 14 residues. After removal of 5 bases from V and 4 bases from J, the junction contained 8 bases not matched to a gene.